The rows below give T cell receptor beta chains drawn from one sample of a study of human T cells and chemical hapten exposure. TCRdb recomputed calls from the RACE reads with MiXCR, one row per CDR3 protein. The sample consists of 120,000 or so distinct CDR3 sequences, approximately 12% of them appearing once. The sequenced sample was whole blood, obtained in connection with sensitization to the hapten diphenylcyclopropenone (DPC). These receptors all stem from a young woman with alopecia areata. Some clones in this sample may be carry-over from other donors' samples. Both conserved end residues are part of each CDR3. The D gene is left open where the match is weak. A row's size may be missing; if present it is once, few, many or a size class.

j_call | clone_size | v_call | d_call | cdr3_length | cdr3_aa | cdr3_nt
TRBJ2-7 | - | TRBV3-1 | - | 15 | CASSQDIARTYEQYF | TGTGCCAGCAGCCAAGATATCGCCCGTACCTACGAGCAGTACTTC
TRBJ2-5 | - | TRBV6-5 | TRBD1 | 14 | CASQDRVRQETQYF | TGTGCCAGCCAGGACAGGGTACGGCAAGAGACCCAGTACTTC
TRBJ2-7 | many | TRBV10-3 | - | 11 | CAISQGRGQYF | TGTGCCATCAGTCAAGGCAGGGGGCAGTACTTC
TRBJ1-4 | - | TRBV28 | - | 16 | CASRGVWGTGNEKLFF | TGTGCCAGCAGAGGGGTTTGGGGGACTGGGAATGAAAAACTGTTTTTT
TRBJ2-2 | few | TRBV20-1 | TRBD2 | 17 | CSAPWTSGDKGTGELFF | TGCAGTGCCCCGTGGACTAGCGGGGATAAAGGCACCGGGGAGCTGTTTTTT
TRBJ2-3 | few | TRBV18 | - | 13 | CASSRDYSNTQYF | TGTGCCAGCTCACGCGACTATTCGAATACGCAGTATTTT
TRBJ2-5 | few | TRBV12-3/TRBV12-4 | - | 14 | CASSLRAGEETQYF | TGTGCCAGCAGTTTACGGGCAGGGGAAGAGACCCAGTACTTC
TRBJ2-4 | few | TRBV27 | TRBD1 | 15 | CASSEGARAKNIQYF | TGTGCCAGCAGTGAGGGGGCTAGAGCCAAAAACATTCAGTACTTC
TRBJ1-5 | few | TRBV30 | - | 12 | CACKGGNQPQHF | TGTGCCTGCAAGGGAGGCAATCAGCCCCAGCATTTT
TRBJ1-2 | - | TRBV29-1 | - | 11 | CSGQSIYGYTF | TGCAGCGGCCAGAGTATCTATGGCTACACCTTC
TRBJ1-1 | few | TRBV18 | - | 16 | CASSPRQAEVNTEAFF | TGTGCCAGCTCACCACGGCAGGCAGAGGTGAACACTGAAGCTTTCTTT
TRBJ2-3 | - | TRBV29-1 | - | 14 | CSVAASHSTDTQYF | TGCAGCGTCGCTGCTAGTCATAGCACAGATACGCAGTATTTT
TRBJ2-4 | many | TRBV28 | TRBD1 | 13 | CASRVADRYIQYF | TGTGCCAGCAGGGTCGCGGACAGGTACATTCAGTACTTC
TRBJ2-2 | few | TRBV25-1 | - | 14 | CASSDSGNTGELFF | TGTGCCAGCAGTGATAGCGGGAACACCGGGGAGCTGTTTTTT
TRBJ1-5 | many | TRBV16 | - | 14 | CASSQSTSNQPQHF | TGTGCCAGCAGCCAATCGACGAGCAATCAGCCCCAGCATTTT
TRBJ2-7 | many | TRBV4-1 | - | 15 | CASSQVAPGVHEQYF | TGCGCCAGCAGCCAAGTAGCTCCCGGGGTACACGAGCAGTACTTC
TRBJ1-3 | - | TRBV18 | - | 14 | CASSPDRNFDTIYF | TGTGCCAGCTCACCAGACAGGAACTTTGACACCATATATTTT
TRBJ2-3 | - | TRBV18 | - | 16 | CASSPPLASGTDTQYF | TGTGCCAGCTCACCACCTTTAGCCTCTGGTACAGATACGCAGTATTTT
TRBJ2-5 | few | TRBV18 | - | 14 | CASTLTSPQETQYF | TGTGCCAGCACACTTACTAGCCCCCAAGAGACCCAGTACTTC
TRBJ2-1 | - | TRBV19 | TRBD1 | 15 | CASSTGGTGGNEQFF | TGTGCCAGTAGTACCGGCGGGACAGGGGGGAATGAGCAGTTCTTC
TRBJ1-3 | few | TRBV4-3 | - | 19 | CASSQDNLIIFDSGNTIYF | TGCGCCAGCAGCCAAGATAACCTCATAATTTTCGACTCTGGAAACACCATATATTTT
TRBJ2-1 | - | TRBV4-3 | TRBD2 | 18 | CASSQEITGLAGTPEQFF | TGCGCCAGCAGCCAAGAGATAACCGGACTAGCGGGGACCCCTGAGCAGTTCTTC